This T cell receptor beta chain was recorded in a study of tissue T cells after allogeneic stem cell transplantation. Whole-study findings and limits: Anatomically similar tissues had similar TCR repertoires within each patient. The study did not identify alloreactive or antigen-specific tissue TCRs, and some clones might be persisting host cells. Only a limited share of tissue TCRs appeared in blood or spleen.

A word on this clone: What it binds is not known.

Repertoires were generated with immunoSEQ multiplex PCR, while TCRdb's copy carries only in-frame clones and drops some. The repertoire holds 7,500 to 10,000 clones, with roughly 66% as singletons. The CDR3 is 16 residues long. V lost 2 bases and J lost 7; bases outside the gene matches: 10. The germline V gene has CDR1 SGHTA and CDR2 FQGNSA. This chain uses TRBV7-2 with TRBJ2-7; TRBD2 aligns across 11 bases. Sequenced here: tissue from the jejunum, sampled at autopsy. The source of this sequence is a woman aged 18 to 55 with breast cancer. Here the CDR3 DNA reads TGTGCCAGCAGCTTAATGGGAACTAGCGGGAGACGGGAGCAGTACTTC. Residues: CASSLMGTSGRREQYF.